This TCR beta chain derives from a study of metastatic and nonmetastatic thyroid tumors. TCRdb used MiXCR to call clones anew from the PCR reads. The sample yields tens of thousands of clones, about 20% seen once. The ends lost 6 bases at V and 2 bases at J; junction bases unmatched: 3. This CDR3 is 13 amino acids long. The table lists this clone with a few counts. Its antigen is currently unknown. Findings of the study overall: The study reportedly found significantly higher TCR beta diversity in malignant thyroid tumors than benign nodules, in blood and tumor.

Nobody among the patients had been given any treatment before thyroid surgery. This TCR was recovered from a female donor with papillary thyroid cancer or a benign thyroid nodule (not recorded which). Some clones in this sample may be carry-over from other donors' samples. Material for sequencing was blood. This rearrangement joins TRBV12-3 or TRBV12-4 to TRBJ2-7, with TRBD2 identical over 8 bases. The CDR3 nucleotides are TGTGCCAGCAGAGCGGGAGCGACCTACGAGCAGTACTTC. Translated: CASRAGATYEQYF.